The rows below give T cell receptor beta chains drawn from one sample of a study of control samples from healthy donors and cancer patients. The protocol was immunoSEQ multiplex PCR, while the TCRdb copy is restricted to in-frame clones and leaves out a portion. The sample holds 75,000 to 95,000 clones, approximately 90% seen once. Sequencing was done on a sample of blood. The receptors here all came from a woman between 50 and 59 years old in good health. Both conserved end residues are part of each CDR3. Each record gives: V gene, D gene, J gene, clone size, CDR3 DNA, CDR3 protein. The D gene is left open where the match is weak. Only part of the rows carry a size: once, few, many, or a class if the clone is expanded.

TRBV7-9,-,TRBJ2-1,-,TGTGCCAGCAGCTTAGCCCGAAACAATGAGCAGTTCTTC,CASSLARNNEQFF
TRBV6-6,-,TRBJ2-1,-,TGTGCCAGCAGTAAAGGGACTCACAGCTCCTACAATGAGCAGTTCTTC,CASSKGTHSSYNEQFF
TRBV4-2,-,TRBJ2-7,-,TGTGCCAGCAGCCAGTCTAGTGCGGGGCTCGGCGAGCAGTACTTC,CASSQSSAGLGEQYF
TRBV5-1,-,TRBJ2-3,-,TGCGCCAGCAGCTTGGAGTCGGCGGCAGATACGCAGTATTTT,CASSLESAADTQYF
TRBV6-5,-,TRBJ1-1,few,TGTGCCAGCAGCCGTGATGCACAGGACAAAGCTTTCTTT,CASSRDAQDKAFF
TRBV3-1/TRBV3-2,-,TRBJ2-7,-,TGTGCCAGCAGCCAAGGAGGCTACGAGCAGTACTTC,CASSQGGYEQYF
TRBV19,TRBD2,TRBJ2-1,-,TGTGCCAGTAGTAGTGACGGGGGGGGCCACAATGAGCAGTTCTTC,CASSSDGGGHNEQFF
TRBV19,TRBD2,TRBJ2-1,-,TGTGCCAGTAGAAGGACTAGCGGGGGGGTATACAATGAGCAGTTCTTC,CASRRTSGGVYNEQFF
TRBV18,TRBD1,TRBJ2-4,-,TGTGCCAGCTCACCCAGACAGGGGGCGGCCTGGGACTTC,CASSPRQGAAWDF
TRBV2,-,TRBJ1-1,-,TGTGCCAGCAGCGAGGCGGTCAGGGTAGCTTTCTTT,CASSEAVRVAFF
TRBV11-3,-,TRBJ1-1,-,TGTGCCAGCAGCTTAAATGGGGTCACTGAAGCTTTCTTT,CASSLNGVTEAFF
TRBV6-5,TRBD1,TRBJ1-4,-,TGTGCCAGCAGTTCTGGGACAGGGGGCTTAAAACTGTTTTTT,CASSSGTGGLKLFF
TRBV5-6,-,TRBJ1-2,-,TGTGCCAGCAGCTTGACACTGGACTATGGCTACACCTTC,CASSLTLDYGYTF
TRBV5-1,-,TRBJ2-6,once,TGCGCCAGCAGCTTGACGACCGGGGCCAACGTCCTGACTTTC,CASSLTTGANVLTF
TRBV6-5,-,TRBJ2-4,-,TGTGCCAGCAGTTACTCGCCAGATCACGACATTCAGTACTTC,CASSYSPDHDIQYF
TRBV2,-,TRBJ2-7,few,TGTGCCAGCAGTGCACAGCTCAGCTCCTACGAGCAGTACTTC,CASSAQLSSYEQYF
TRBV3-1/TRBV3-2,TRBD2,TRBJ2-3,-,TGTGCCAGCAGCCAGGTGGCGGGGGGGCCGTATATGCAGTATTTT,CASSQVAGGPYMQYF
TRBV5-4,-,TRBJ1-5,-,TGTGCCAGCAGCTTGGACGGGGTAAGCCAGCCCCAGCATTTT,CASSLDGVSQPQHF
TRBV5-8,-,TRBJ2-7,-,TGTGCCAGCAGCTTCGGACATACAATCGGAGAGCAGTACTTC,CASSFGHTIGEQYF
TRBV20-1,-,TRBJ1-1,-,TGCAGTGCTAGTGAGGCACCTTACACTGAAGCTTTCTTT,CSASEAPYTEAFF
TRBV6-5,-,TRBJ1-1,-,TGTGCCAGCAGGGGGACATACTCGAACACTGAAGCTTTCTTT,CASRGTYSNTEAFF
TRBV3-1/TRBV3-2,TRBD2,TRBJ2-7,-,TGTGCCAGCAGCCAAGGCGGGGGAGCCTACGAGCAGTACTTC,CASSQGGGAYEQYF
TRBV7-9,-,TRBJ1-1,once,TGTGCCAGCAGCTTCCCCCGGACCGAAGCTTTCTTT,CASSFPRTEAFF
TRBV20-1,-,TRBJ2-1,-,TGCAGTGCTGTAGGTGCCGAGCAGTTCTTC,CSAVGAEQFF
TRBV18,TRBD2,TRBJ2-1,-,TGTGCCAGCTCAGTGGCGGGGGGGCCTGGTGAGCAGTTCTTC,CASSVAGGPGEQFF
TRBV18,-,TRBJ1-1,once,TGTGCCAGCTCAGATAATAGGGGGGGGAACACTGAAGCTTTCTTT,CASSDNRGGNTEAFF
TRBV11-2,TRBD2,TRBJ2-3,-,TGTGCCAGCAGCTTAGGACTAGCGGGAGGGTGGCATTTT,CASSLGLAGGWHF
TRBV7-2,TRBD2,TRBJ2-5,-,TGTGCCAGCAGCCCCGGAGCTACTAGCGGGGGCGAGACCCAGTACTTC,CASSPGATSGGETQYF
TRBV5-6,-,TRBJ2-3,-,TGTGCCAGCGCGTGGGGGGCCGCTAGCACAGATACGCAGTATTTT,CASAWGAASTDTQYF
TRBV7-2,-,TRBJ2-3,-,TGTGCCAGCAGCTTGGGGGGCTCAGATACGCAGTATTTT,CASSLGGSDTQYF
TRBV2,-,TRBJ1-5,-,TGTGCCAGCAGTGAAGCAGGGGGTAATCAGCCCCAGCATTTT,CASSEAGGNQPQHF
TRBV29-1,-,TRBJ1-1,-,TGCAGCGTCGGCATGAACACTGAAGCTTTCTTT,CSVGMNTEAFF
TRBV5-1,TRBD1,TRBJ1-3,once,TGCGCCAGCAGCTTCGACAGGGTTGGACCTGGAAACACCATATATTTT,CASSFDRVGPGNTIYF
TRBV29-1,TRBD1,TRBJ1-1,-,TGCAGCGTTGGGGGGACAGTCAACACTGAAGCTTTCTTT,CSVGGTVNTEAFF
TRBV2,-,TRBJ1-1,-,TGTGCCAGCAGTGAAGGGACACCTTCTGAAGCTTTCTTT,CASSEGTPSEAFF
TRBV6-5,-,TRBJ2-1,once,TGTGCCAGCAGAACTCCGGGAAGGGGCAATGAGCAGTTCTTC,CASRTPGRGNEQFF
TRBV3-1/TRBV3-2,-,TRBJ2-6,-,TGTGCCAGCAGCCGCGGCGGGGCCAACGTCCTGACTTTC,CASSRGGANVLTF
TRBV11-2,-,TRBJ1-6,-,TGTGCCAGCAGCCCCTCGGGGGCTACCGGGGATTCACCCCTCCACTTT,CASSPSGATGDSPLHF
TRBV6-5,TRBD1,TRBJ2-1,-,TGTGCCAGCAGTCCGGGACAGGGGGCGTTTAATGAGCAGTTCTTC,CASSPGQGAFNEQFF
TRBV2,TRBD2,TRBJ2-3,-,TGTGCCAGCAGTGGGCTAGCGGGTTACACAGATACGCAGTATTTT,CASSGLAGYTDTQYF